The present T cell receptor beta chain was sequenced within a study of OX40 agonist ivuxolimab in advanced cancers. Study-level information: A male proportion of around 86% was recorded, with mean age 60 years and range roughly 23 to 79.

As to this clone: The antigen remains unidentified.

Sequenced by immunoSEQ multiplex PCR; TCRdb stores in-frame clones only, minus some. In the table there are about 48,000 clones, 85% to 90% of which are singletons. General study points: By week 6 at 0.1 to 3.0 mg/kg, blood CD4+ and CD8+ T cells had expanded clonally. The study found that CD8+ T cells averaged more expanded clones than CD4+.

The sample consisted of CD4+ or CD8+ T cells sorted from blood, taken in a trial of the OX40 agonist ivuxolimab. The sequence derives from an adult with an advanced solid tumor such as melanoma, head and neck, liver or kidney cancer.

CDR3 nucleotide sequence: TGTGCCAGTAGTAGTAATAGCATGGATGAGCAGTTCTTC. Translating it yields CASSSNSMDEQFF. The genes are TRBV19 and TRBJ2-1; D is uncertain. The CDR3 extends over 13 amino acids. Germline V gives CDR1 LNHDA, CDR2 SQIVND (reference sequence). V lost 4 bases and J lost 8, with 12 bases in between.